This TCR beta chain is from a study of yellow fever vaccine responses in identical twins. The V gene end was trimmed by 5 bases and the J gene end by 4 bases; junction bases not matched to a gene: 3. CDR3 length: 15 amino acids. The germline gives CDR1 LNHNV, CDR2 YYDKDF (reference sequence). MiXCR, applied by TCRdb to the RT-PCR reads, yields one record per CDR3 protein. The sample has 3,900 or so distinct CDR3 sequences; about 76% are singletons. This TCR was sampled from a woman between 18 and 30 years old who received the yellow fever vaccine. J is TRBJ2-5 and V is TRBV15; 14 bases match TRBD2. The specimen was T cells from blood (PBMCs), unsorted or a sorted subset (not recorded which), collected before or after yellow fever vaccination (not recorded which). Written as DNA, the CDR3 is TGTGCCACCAGCTTGGGGACTAGCGGGGGAGAGACCCAGTACTTC. It is translated as CATSLGTSGGETQYF.